Following are 18 T cell receptor beta chains from one sample sequenced in a study of T cells after yellow fever vaccination. TCRdb re-called the 5' RACE reads with MiXCR, one entry per CDR3 protein. The sample shows around 500,000 distinct CDR3 sequences, around a fifth of them seen only once. The sample was PBMCs, taken approximately 22 days after the first yellow fever vaccination. The receptors here all came from a man between 18 and 35 years old who received the YFV17D yellow fever vaccine.

A few counts support this clonotype. V is TRBV5-1 and J is TRBJ2-1, with TRBD2 as a possible D gene (5 bases). V lost 2 bases, J lost 8 bases, and 20 bases lay in between. CDR1 is SGHRS and CDR2 is YFSETQ in the germline V gene. The CDR3 has 16 amino acids. CDR3 in amino acids: CASSFGSAGDADEQFF. The CDR3 bases are TGCGCCAGCAGCTTTGGGAGCGCAGGTGACGCTGATGAGCAGTTCTTC.

The V and J genes are TRBV9 and TRBJ2-3; 8 bases align to TRBD2. Germline-derived CDR1 and CDR2 are SGDLS and YYNGEE. After removal of 3 bases from V and 1 base from J, the junction contained 7 bases not matched to a gene. The CDR3 covers 16 residues. CDR3 DNA: TGTGCCAGCAGCGCCCGGGTAGCGGGGCGCACAGATACGCAGTATTTT. Protein sequence: CASSARVAGRTDTQYF. The entire variable domain, with the rest obtained from reference TRBV9 and TRBJ2-3, is as follows: DSGVTQTPKHLITATGQRVTLRCSPRSGDLSVYWYQQSLDQGLQFLIQYYNGEERAKGNILERFSAQQFPDLHSELNLSSLELGDSALYFCASSARVAGRTDTQYFGPGTRLTVL.

This clonotype was observed a few times. The CDR3 here is CASSLVSRGQNTGELFF. CDR3 DNA sequence: TGTGCCAGCAGCTTAGTCTCGAGGGGCCAGAACACCGGGGAGCTGTTTTTT. The V and J genes are TRBV7-6 and TRBJ2-2; D may correspond to TRBD1 or TRBD2 (5 bases each). The germline V gene has CDR1 SGHVS and CDR2 FNYEAQ. With 1 base removed from V and 1 base from J, the gap between germline ends came to 13 bases. This CDR3 contains 17 residues.

The chain is built from TRBV12-5 and TRBJ2-5; a weak D match, TRBD2 (6 bases). The CDR3 spans 14 residues. CDR1 LGHNT and CDR2 FRNRAP come from the germline V gene. Trimming removed 7 bases from V and 5 bases from J, with 17 bases in between. Here the CDR3 reads CASAMNAGRETQYF. As DNA, the CDR3 is TGTGCTAGTGCTATGAACGCAGGGAGGGAGACCCAGTACTTC.

The chain combines TRBV5-1 with TRBJ2-1, with 8 bases that match TRBD2. CDR1 and CDR2 from the germline V gene are SGHRS and YFSETQ. The CDR3 consists of 15 residues. The V segment lost 1 base and the J segment 7 bases; nucleotides outside the gene matches: 7. The DNA for the CDR3 is TGCGCCAGCAGCTTGATGCGCGGGGGGACTAATGAGCAGTTCTTC. This codes for CASSLMRGGTNEQFF. Supplemented by reference TRBV5-1 and TRBJ2-1, the full variable domain reads KAGVTQTPRYLIKTRGQQVTLSCSPISGHRSVSWYQQTPGQGLQFLFEYFSETQRNKGNFPGRFSGRQFSNSRSEMNVSTLELGDSALYLCASSLMRGGTNEQFFGPGTRLTVL.

The CDR3, as DNA: TGTGCCAGCAGCAGCGCCGGACTAGCGGGGGCCGGGGAGCTGTTTTTT. Translated: CASSSAGLAGAGELFF. The V and J genes are TRBV5-4 and TRBJ2-2; 13 bases are a match to TRBD2. Trimming cost V 4 bases and J 6 bases; bases outside gene matches: 6. This CDR3 has 16 residues. Germline CDR1 is SGHNT and CDR2 is YYREEE (reference sequence).

This clonotype was recorded a few times. The rearrangement joins TRBV25-1 to TRBJ2-7, with unresolved D. V shed 4 bases and J shed 6 bases, with 13 bases lying between them. Germline values: CDR1 MGHDK, CDR2 SYGVNS. This CDR3 is 13 amino acids long. The CDR3 DNA reads TGTGCCAGCAGTGGCTCGACGTGGGGCGAGCAGTACTTC. Translated: CASSGSTWGEQYF.

This chain uses TRBV5-4 with TRBJ2-3; possibly TRBD2 for D (5 bases). The V gene's germline CDR1 is SGHNT and CDR2 YYREEE (reference sequence). V gave up 5 bases and J gave up 2 bases, with 12 bases separating them. This CDR3 comprises 14 residues. CDR3 coding DNA: TGTGCCAGCAGGTCGGGGAACCTCACAGATACGCAGTATTTT. This codes for CASRSGNLTDTQYF.

This clonotype was counted between two and nine times. The chain employs TRBV5-1 and TRBJ2-2; 8 bases fit TRBD1. J was trimmed by 9 bases and V by 2 bases; bases with no gene match: 9. CDR1 and CDR2 (germline): SGHRS, YFSETQ. There are 15 residues in the CDR3. This CDR3 reads CASSFGQGGSRELFF. For the CDR3, the DNA is TGCGCCAGCAGCTTCGGACAGGGAGGATCCCGGGAGCTGTTTTTT.

This sequence joins TRBV15 and TRBJ2-7; tentatively, D is TRBD1 or TRBD2 (5 bases each). Germline-derived CDR1 and CDR2 are LNHNV and YYDKDF (reference sequence). The CDR3 contains 13 residues. V shed 8 bases and J shed 1 base, with 12 bases lying between them. CDR3 DNA sequence: TGTGCCACCGCCCGGGACGGTTCCTACGAGCAGTACGTC. Its translation: CATARDGSYEQYV.

V and J are TRBV24-1 and TRBJ1-1; 8 bases line up with TRBD1. Germline trimming cut 7 bases from V and 0 bases from J; bases unmatched to any gene: 3. CDR3 length equals 14 residues. Germline CDR1 is KGHDR and CDR2 is SFDVKD. The CDR3 region is CATRRQGMNTEAFF. The DNA of the CDR3 is TGTGCCACCAGGCGACAGGGGATGAACACTGAAGCTTTCTTT.

This chain uses TRBV7-2 with TRBJ1-3; D is perhaps TRBD1 (5 bases). V shed 1 base and J shed 0 bases, with 10 bases lying between them. The CDR3 is 16 residues long. The germline V gene encodes CDR1 SGHTA and CDR2 FQGNSA. This CDR3 reads CASSLVTGLSGNTIYF. In DNA form, the CDR3 reads TGTGCCAGCAGCTTAGTCACAGGCCTCTCTGGAAACACCATATATTTT.

This clonotype was seen a few times. The J gene is TRBJ2-1, the V gene TRBV14, with TRBD2 as a possible D gene (6 bases). The V gene's germline CDR1 is SGHDN and CDR2 FVKESK. The length of the CDR3 is 16 residues. Deletions cut 1 base from V and 4 bases from J, with 14 bases between. CDR3 bases: TGTGCCAGCAGCCAAGCCCGGGACTGGGGATACAATGAGCAGTTCTTC. Translating gives CASSQARDWGYNEQFF.

The V gene is TRBV5-6, the J gene TRBJ2-6, with TRBD2 matching 7 bases. Losses at the gene ends were 0 bases for V and 0 bases for J; bases not matched to a gene: 12. Germline CDR1 reads SGHDT; CDR2 reads YYEEEE. This CDR3 comprises 20 residues. The CDR3 bases are TGTGCCAGCAGCTTGGGCTTCCGGGACTACGTTAGCTCTGGGGCCAACGTCCTGACTTTC. Residues: CASSLGFRDYVSSGANVLTF.

The genes are TRBV29-1 and TRBJ2-2; 11 bases are a match to TRBD1. This CDR3 contains 13 residues. Germline-derived CDR1 and CDR2 are SQVTM and ANQGSEA. V shed 7 bases and J 5 bases; nucleotides not matched to a gene: 3. CDR3 residues: CSGGTGGTGELFF. In DNA, the CDR3 is TGCAGCGGAGGGACAGGGGGTACCGGGGAGCTGTTTTTT.

The chain carries TRBV7-9 and TRBJ2-2, with 12 positions matching TRBD2. The junction had 3 bases not matched to a gene; V was cut back by 5 bases and J by 2 bases. CDR3 length: 16 residues. CDR1 is SEHNR and CDR2 is FQNEAQ in the germline V gene (reference sequence). The CDR3, as DNA: TGTGCCAGCAGCGCGACTAGCGGGAGAAACACCGGGGAGCTGTTTTTT. Amino acids: CASSATSGRNTGELFF.

CDR3 in DNA: TGTGCCAGCAGCTTGAGACAGTCGAACACCGGGGAGCTGTTTTTT. Its translation is CASSLRQSNTGELFF. The rearrangement uses TRBV5-5 and TRBJ2-2; D might be TRBD1 (5 bases). V lost 1 base and J lost 0, with 7 bases in between. Germline lookup yields CDR1 SGHKS and CDR2 YYEKEE (reference sequence). The CDR3 contains 15 residues. Combining the CDR3 with reference TRBV5-5 and TRBJ2-2 gives the whole variable domain DAGVTQSPTHLIKTRGQQVTLRCSPISGHKSVSWYQQVLGQGPQFIFQYYEKEERGRGNFPDRFSARQFPNYSSELNVNALLLGDSALYLCASSLRQSNTGELFFGEGSRLTVL.

This clonotype was observed a few times. The chain couples TRBV12-3 or TRBV12-4 to TRBJ2-3; 11 bases map to TRBD2. Trimming took 7 bases from V and 1 from J; bases not matched to a gene: 4. The CDR3 is 15 amino acids. CDR3 nucleotide sequence: TGTGCCAGCACCATACTAGCGGGGGGCACAGATACGCAGTATTTT. It translates to CASTILAGGTDTQYF.